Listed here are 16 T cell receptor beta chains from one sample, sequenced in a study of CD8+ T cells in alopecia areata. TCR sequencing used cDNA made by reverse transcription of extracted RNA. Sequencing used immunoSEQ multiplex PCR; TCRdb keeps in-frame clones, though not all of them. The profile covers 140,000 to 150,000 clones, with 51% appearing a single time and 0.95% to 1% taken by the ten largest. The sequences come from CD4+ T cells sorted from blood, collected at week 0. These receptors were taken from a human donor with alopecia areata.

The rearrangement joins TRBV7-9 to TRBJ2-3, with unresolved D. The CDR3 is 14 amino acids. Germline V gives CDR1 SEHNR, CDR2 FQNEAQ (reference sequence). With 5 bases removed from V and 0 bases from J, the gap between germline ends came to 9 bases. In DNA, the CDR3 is TGTGCCAGCAGCGCGACCAGAAGCACAGATACGCAGTATTTT. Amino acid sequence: CASSATRSTDTQYF.

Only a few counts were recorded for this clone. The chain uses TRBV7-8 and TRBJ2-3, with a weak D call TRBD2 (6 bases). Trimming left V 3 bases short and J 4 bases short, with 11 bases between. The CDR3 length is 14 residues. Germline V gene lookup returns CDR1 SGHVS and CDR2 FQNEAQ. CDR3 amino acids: CASSFRLVADTQYF. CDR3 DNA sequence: TGTGCCAGCAGCTTCAGACTAGTGGCAGATACGCAGTATTTT.

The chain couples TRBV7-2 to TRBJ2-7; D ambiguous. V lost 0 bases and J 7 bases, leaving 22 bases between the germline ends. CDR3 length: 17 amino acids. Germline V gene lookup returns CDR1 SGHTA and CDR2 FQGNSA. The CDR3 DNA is TGTGCCAGCAGCTTAGCAAGGTTGAAGGGTACCCCTTGGGAGCAGTACTTC. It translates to CASSLARLKGTPWEQYF.

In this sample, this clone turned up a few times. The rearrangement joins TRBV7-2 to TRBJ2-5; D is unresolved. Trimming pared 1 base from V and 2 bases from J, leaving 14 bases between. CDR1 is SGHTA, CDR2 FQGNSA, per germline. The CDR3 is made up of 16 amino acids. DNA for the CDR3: TGTGCCAGCAGCTTAGTCCCCGCCGGGCCACAAGAGACCCAGTACTTC. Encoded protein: CASSLVPAGPQETQYF.

In DNA form, the CDR3 reads TGTGCCAGCAGTGAATTCGGCCGTCCCGCATCAAACATTCAGTACTTC. Protein product: CASSEFGRPASNIQYF. The chain has TRBV25-1 and TRBJ2-4; D not resolved. The length of the CDR3 is 16 residues. Germline V gene sequence: CDR1 MGHDK, CDR2 SYGVNS. V was cut by 1 base and J by 6 bases, with 16 bases left in between. Full variable domain (rest looked up from reference TRBV25-1 and TRBJ2-4): EADIYQTPRYLVIGTGKKITLECSQTMGHDKMYWYQQDPGMELHLIHYSYGVNSTEKGDLSSESTVSRIRTEHFPLTLESARPSHTSQYLCASSEFGRPASNIQYFGAGTRLSVL.

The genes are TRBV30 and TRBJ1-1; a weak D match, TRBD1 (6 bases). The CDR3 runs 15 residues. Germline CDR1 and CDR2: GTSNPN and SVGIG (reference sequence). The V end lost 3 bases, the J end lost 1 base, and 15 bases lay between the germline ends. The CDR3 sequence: CAWRHPDRQNTEAFF. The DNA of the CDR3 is TGTGCCTGGAGACATCCGGACAGACAGAACACTGAAGCTTTCTTT.

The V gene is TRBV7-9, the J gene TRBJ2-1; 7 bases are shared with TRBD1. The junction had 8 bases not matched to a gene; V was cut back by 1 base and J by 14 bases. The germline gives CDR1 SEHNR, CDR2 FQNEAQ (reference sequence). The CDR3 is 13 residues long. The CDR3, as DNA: TGTGCCAGCAGCTTAGTGAGGACAGGAGGAAAGTTCTTC. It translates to CASSLVRTGGKFF. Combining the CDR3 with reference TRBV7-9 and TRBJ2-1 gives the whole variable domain DTGVSQNPRHKITKRGQNVTFRCDPISEHNRLYWYRQTLGQGPEFLTYFQNEAQLEKSRLLSDRFSAERPKGSFSTLEIQRTEQGDSAMYLCASSLVRTGGKFFGPGTRLTVL.

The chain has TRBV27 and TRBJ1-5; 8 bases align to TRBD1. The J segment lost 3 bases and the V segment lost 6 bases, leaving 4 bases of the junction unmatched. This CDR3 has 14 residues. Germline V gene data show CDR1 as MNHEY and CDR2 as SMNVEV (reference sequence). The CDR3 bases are TGTGCCAGCAGCCCGGACAGGGCCAATCAGCCCCAGCATTTT. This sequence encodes CASSPDRANQPQHF.

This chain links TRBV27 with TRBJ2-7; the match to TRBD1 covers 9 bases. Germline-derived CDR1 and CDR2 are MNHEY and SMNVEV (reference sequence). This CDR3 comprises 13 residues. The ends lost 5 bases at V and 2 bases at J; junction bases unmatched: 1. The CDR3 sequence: CASSRDRAYEQYF. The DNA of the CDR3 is TGTGCCAGCAGTCGGGACAGGGCCTACGAGCAGTACTTC.

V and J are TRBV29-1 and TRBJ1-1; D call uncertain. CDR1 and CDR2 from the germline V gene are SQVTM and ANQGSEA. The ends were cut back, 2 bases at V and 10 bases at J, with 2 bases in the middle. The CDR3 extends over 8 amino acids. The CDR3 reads CSVERAFF. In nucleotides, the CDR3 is TGCAGCGTTGAACGAGCTTTCTTT.

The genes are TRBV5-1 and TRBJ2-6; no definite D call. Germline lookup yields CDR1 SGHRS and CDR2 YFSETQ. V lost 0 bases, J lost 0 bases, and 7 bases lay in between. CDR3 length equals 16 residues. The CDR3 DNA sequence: TGCGCCAGCAGCTTGGACAGAAGCTCTGGGGCCAACGTCCTGACTTTC. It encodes CASSLDRSSGANVLTF.

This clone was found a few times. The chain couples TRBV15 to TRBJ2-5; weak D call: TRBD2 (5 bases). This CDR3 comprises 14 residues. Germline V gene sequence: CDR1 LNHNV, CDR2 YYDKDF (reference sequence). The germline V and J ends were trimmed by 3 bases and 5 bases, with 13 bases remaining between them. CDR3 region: CATSSTGFGETQYF. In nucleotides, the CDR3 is TGTGCCACCAGCAGTACGGGGTTCGGGGAGACCCAGTACTTC. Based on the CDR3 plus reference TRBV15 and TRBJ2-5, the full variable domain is DAMVIQNPRYQVTQFGKPVTLSCSQTLNHNVMYWYQQKSSQAPKLLFHYYDKDFNNEADTPDNFQSRRPNTSFCFLDIRSPGLGDTAMYLCATSSTGFGETQYFGPGTRLLVL.

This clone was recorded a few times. In nucleotides, the CDR3 is TGTGCCAGCAGTAAACCCGGAGGGGGCAGGCATTTT. This sequence encodes CASSKPGGGRHF. The J gene is TRBJ1-5, the V gene TRBV6-6; TRBD1 matches 7 bases. The CDR3 sequence is 12 residues long. The germline gives CDR1 MNHNY, CDR2 SVGAGI (reference sequence). Unmatched junction bases numbered 10, after V lost 5 bases and J lost 15 bases.

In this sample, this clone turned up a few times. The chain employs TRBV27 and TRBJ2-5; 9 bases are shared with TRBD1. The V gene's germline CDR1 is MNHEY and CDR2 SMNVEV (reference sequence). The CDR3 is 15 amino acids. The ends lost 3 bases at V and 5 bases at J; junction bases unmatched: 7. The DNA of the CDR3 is TGTGCCAGCAGTTTCACAGGGGGCTGGGTCGAGACCCAGTACTTC. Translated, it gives CASSFTGGWVETQYF.

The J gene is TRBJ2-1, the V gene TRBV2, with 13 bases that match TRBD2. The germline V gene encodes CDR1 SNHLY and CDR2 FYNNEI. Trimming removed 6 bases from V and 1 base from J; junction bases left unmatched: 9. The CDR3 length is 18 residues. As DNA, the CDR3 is TGTGCCAGCAGCGACGGACTAGCGGGAGTGGGTTCCTACAATGAGCAGTTCTTC. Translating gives CASSDGLAGVGSYNEQFF.

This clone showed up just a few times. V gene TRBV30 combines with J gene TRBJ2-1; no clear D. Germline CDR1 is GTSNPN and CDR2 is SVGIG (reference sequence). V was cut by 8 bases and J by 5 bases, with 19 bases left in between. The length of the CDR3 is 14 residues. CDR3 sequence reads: CAGQAAVFNNEQFF. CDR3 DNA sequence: TGTGCCGGCCAGGCGGCGGTATTTAACAATGAGCAGTTCTTC.